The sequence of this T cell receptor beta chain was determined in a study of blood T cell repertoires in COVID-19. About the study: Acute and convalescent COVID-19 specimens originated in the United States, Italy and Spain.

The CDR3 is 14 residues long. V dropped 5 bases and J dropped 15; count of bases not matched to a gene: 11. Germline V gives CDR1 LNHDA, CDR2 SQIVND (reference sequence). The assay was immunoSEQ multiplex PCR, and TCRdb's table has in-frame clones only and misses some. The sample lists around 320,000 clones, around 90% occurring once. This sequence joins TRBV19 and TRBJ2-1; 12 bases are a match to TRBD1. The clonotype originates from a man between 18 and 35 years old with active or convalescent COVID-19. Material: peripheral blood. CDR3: CASSADRDRGRPFF. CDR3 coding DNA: TGTGCCAGTAGTGCGGACCGGGACAGGGGGCGTCCGTTCTTC.